This TCR beta chain appears in the sequencing data of a study of OX40 agonist ivuxolimab in advanced cancers. For the study in its entirety: Ivuxolimab was a fully human IgG2 agonistic monoclonal antibody targeting the costimulatory receptor OX40 (CD134). Intravenous ivuxolimab was administered to patients every 2 weeks at six dose levels: 0.01, 0.1, 0.3, 1.5, 3 and 10 mg/kg. Patients were allowed to have had prior anti-PD-1, anti-PD-L1 or anti-CTLA-4 therapy, and approximately 40% of the dose-escalation patients had previously received checkpoint inhibitors. The point of sequencing TCRbeta in the periphery was to test whether ivuxolimab changed TCR sequence diversity and drove clonal T-cell expansion. In the dose-escalation cohort, 82.7% of patients were male, and the mean age was around 60 years, with a range of about 23 to 80. The paper reports the monotherapy dose-escalation portion (N = 52 patients) of the phase I ivuxolimab trial. Among the roughly 50 dose-escalation patients, roughly 20 had hepatocellular carcinoma, 15 or so melanoma, 9 renal cell carcinoma and 9 head and neck cancer. Partial responses occurred in three dose-escalation patients, of whom one had hepatocellular carcinoma and two had cutaneous melanoma. What the work shows at the level of the full study, not this receptor alone: At doses from 0.1 to 3.0 mg/kg, clonal expansion was seen in both CD4+ and CD8+ blood T cells between baseline and week 6. The antigen specificity of the clonally expanded peripheral T cells was not determined. Low levels of normalized T-cell clonal expansion were also seen in some nonresponding patients. On average, CD8+ T cells showed more expanded clones than CD4+ T cells after ivuxolimab. In the 0.1-3.0 mg/kg groups, partial responders were among the patients with the lowest normalized peripheral clonal expansion, particularly in CD8+ T cells.

To sequence the TCRbeta CDR3 region, genomic DNA was isolated from the sorted cells. TCRbeta CDR3 regions were sequenced using the immunoSEQ Assay. Sourced from immuneACCESS, this table was stored by TCRdb with only in-frame sequences that have V and J called. A share of the clones is absent; for the studies checked, an unresolved V gene accounts for under half, and the remainder has no known explanation. The sample yields about 17,000 clones; around 78% were counted once. Jointly, the top ten make up 14% to 15% of the sample. Points on this clone: Its antigen is currently not known. No base qualities exist here, and no much larger clone lies one base off it.

The trial excluded patients who had a history of autoimmune disease or were on systemic immunosuppression. Peripheral blood for TCR sequencing was drawn from every dose cohort at baseline, at cycle 4 day 1 and at cycle 7 day 1. The samples were taken from a phase I, first-in-human, multicenter, open-label dose-escalation trial of ivuxolimab. Adults with locally advanced or metastatic head and neck squamous cell, hepatocellular, melanoma or renal cell carcinoma were enrolled in the trial. Before TCR sequencing, CD4+ T cells and CD8+ T cells were sorted from peripheral blood as separate populations. CDR1 is given as SGHAT and CDR2 as FQNNGV, both from the germline V gene. V is pared back by 0 bases and J by 4 bases, with 13 bases lying between the germline termini. The CDR3 goes from the cysteine to the phenylalanine over 15 residues. Kept here is only the CDR3 DNA, which spans 45 bases and is read in frame from base 1.

The sequence joins TRBV11-2 to TRBJ2-7, with TRBD1 perhaps the D gene, on 7 matching bases. Sequencing was performed on CD4+ or CD8+ T cells sorted from blood, taken in a trial of the OX40 agonist ivuxolimab. This receptor was obtained from an adult with an advanced solid tumor such as melanoma, head and neck, liver or kidney cancer. The CDR3 loop reads CASSLDAGGRYEQYF. The DNA sequence is given as TGTGCCAGCAGCTTAGACGCAGGGGGGAGGTACGAGCAGTACTTC.